A selection of T cell receptor beta chains follows, all from one sample in a study of early stage breast cancer tumors. Assay: immunoSEQ multiplex PCR; the TCRdb copy retains only in-frame clones and omits some. The sample includes approximately 17,000 clones, 83% of them seen just once. Sequencing was performed on blood. These receptors were obtained from a person aged 65 to 85 with breast cancer. Each CDR3 is given with its conserved first and last residue. Fields, in order: CDR3 protein, CDR3 DNA, clone size, D gene, V gene, J gene. D genes are given only for firm matches. For some rows the clone size is stated as once, few or many, or as a class when expanded; others skip it.

CASSAIEASFSGNTIYF	TGTGCCAGCTCCGCGATCGAAGCAAGCTTCTCTGGAAACACCATATATTTT	-	-	TRBV18	TRBJ1-3
CASSVSAGGQNTGELFF	TGTGCCAGCAGCGTCTCGGCAGGGGGACAGAACACCGGGGAGCTGTTTTTT	once	TRBD1	TRBV9	TRBJ2-2
CASTPPRGRGTEAFF	TGTGCCTCCACCCCACCGCGGGGGCGGGGTACTGAAGCTTTCTTT	-	-	TRBV28	TRBJ1-1
CASSEDRAKKLFF	TGTGCCAGTAGCGAGGACAGGGCGAAAAAACTGTTTTTT	once	TRBD1	TRBV19	TRBJ1-4
CSVESAGVGYGYTF	TGCAGCGTTGAATCGGCAGGGGTAGGCTATGGCTACACCTTC	-	-	TRBV29-1	TRBJ1-2
CASSLARQGEAFF	TGCGCCAGCAGCTTGGCCAGACAGGGAGAAGCTTTCTTT	-	TRBD1	TRBV5-1	TRBJ1-1
CASSHISDRDSPLHF	TGTGCCAGCAGCCACATATCCGACAGGGATTCACCCCTCCACTTT	few	TRBD1	TRBV5-4	TRBJ1-6
CAWSATGWNTEAFF	TGTGCCTGGAGTGCGACAGGGTGGAACACTGAAGCTTTCTTT	-	TRBD1	TRBV30	TRBJ1-1
CASSLGRLGGTEAFF	TGTGCCAGCAGTTTAGGGCGCCTGGGGGGCACTGAAGCTTTCTTT	-	-	TRBV27	TRBJ1-1
CASSELSGGLGETQYF	TGTGCCAGCAGTGAACTAAGCGGGGGGCTCGGGGAGACCCAGTACTTC	few	TRBD2	TRBV6-1	TRBJ2-5
CAWSRGGQAPGANVLTF	TGTGCCTGGAGTAGGGGCGGACAGGCGCCTGGGGCCAACGTCCTGACTTTC	-	TRBD1	TRBV30	TRBJ2-6
CASSQESGKNSPLHF	TGCGCCAGCAGCCAAGAGTCAGGGAAGAATTCACCCCTCCACTTT	-	-	TRBV4-1	TRBJ1-6
CATSRDRGQTYYEQYF	TGTGCCACCAGCAGAGATAGAGGGCAGACATACTACGAGCAGTACTTC	-	-	TRBV15	TRBJ2-7
CAWSVLPGSYEQYF	TGTGCCTGGAGTGTACTCCCCGGCTCCTACGAGCAGTACTTC	-	-	TRBV30	TRBJ2-7
CASSPHDIPNTEAFF	TGTGCCAGCAGCCCCCACGACATACCAAACACTGAAGCTTTCTTT	few	-	TRBV9	TRBJ1-1
CASSVIRGLLGNEQFF	TGTGCCAGCAGCGTTATCAGGGGGCTGTTGGGCAATGAGCAGTTCTTC	-	TRBD1	TRBV5-6	TRBJ2-1
CASSVGGQGNSPLHF	TGTGCCAGCAGCGTTGGCGGACAGGGGAATTCACCCCTCCACTTT	-	TRBD1	TRBV9	TRBJ1-6
CASRAGGRVTEAFF	TGTGCCAGCAGAGCAGGGGGCAGGGTCACTGAAGCTTTCTTT	-	TRBD1	TRBV28	TRBJ1-1
CASSPQLADSPLHF	TGTGCCAGCTCACCACAATTAGCGGATTCACCCCTCCACTTT	-	-	TRBV18	TRBJ1-6
CASSLGHTKETQYF	TGTGCCAGCAGCTTAGGTCACACTAAAGAGACCCAGTACTTC	-	-	TRBV7-2	TRBJ2-5
CASRGQGSSYEQYF	TGTGCCAGCAGGGGACAGGGAAGCTCCTACGAGCAGTACTTC	once	TRBD1	TRBV2	TRBJ2-7
CASSPQGWGGEHTF	TGTGCCAGCAGCCCACAAGGTTGGGGGGGAGAACACACCTTC	few	-	TRBV7-9	TRBJ1-2
CASSLAAPGRETQYF	TGTGCCAGCAGTCTCGCCGCCCCGGGGAGGGAGACCCAGTACTTC	-	-	TRBV28	TRBJ2-5
CASSPIPGLAGGPTDTQYF	TGTGCCAGCAGCCCGATTCCGGGACTAGCGGGGGGGCCAACAGATACGCAGTATTTT	-	TRBD2	TRBV5-4	TRBJ2-3
CASRDREAFF	TGTGCCAGTAGAGACAGGGAAGCTTTCTTT	-	-	TRBV19	TRBJ1-1
CASRITGTGELFF	TGTGCCAGCAGGATAACAGGGACCGGGGAGCTGTTTTTT	-	-	TRBV6-6	TRBJ2-2